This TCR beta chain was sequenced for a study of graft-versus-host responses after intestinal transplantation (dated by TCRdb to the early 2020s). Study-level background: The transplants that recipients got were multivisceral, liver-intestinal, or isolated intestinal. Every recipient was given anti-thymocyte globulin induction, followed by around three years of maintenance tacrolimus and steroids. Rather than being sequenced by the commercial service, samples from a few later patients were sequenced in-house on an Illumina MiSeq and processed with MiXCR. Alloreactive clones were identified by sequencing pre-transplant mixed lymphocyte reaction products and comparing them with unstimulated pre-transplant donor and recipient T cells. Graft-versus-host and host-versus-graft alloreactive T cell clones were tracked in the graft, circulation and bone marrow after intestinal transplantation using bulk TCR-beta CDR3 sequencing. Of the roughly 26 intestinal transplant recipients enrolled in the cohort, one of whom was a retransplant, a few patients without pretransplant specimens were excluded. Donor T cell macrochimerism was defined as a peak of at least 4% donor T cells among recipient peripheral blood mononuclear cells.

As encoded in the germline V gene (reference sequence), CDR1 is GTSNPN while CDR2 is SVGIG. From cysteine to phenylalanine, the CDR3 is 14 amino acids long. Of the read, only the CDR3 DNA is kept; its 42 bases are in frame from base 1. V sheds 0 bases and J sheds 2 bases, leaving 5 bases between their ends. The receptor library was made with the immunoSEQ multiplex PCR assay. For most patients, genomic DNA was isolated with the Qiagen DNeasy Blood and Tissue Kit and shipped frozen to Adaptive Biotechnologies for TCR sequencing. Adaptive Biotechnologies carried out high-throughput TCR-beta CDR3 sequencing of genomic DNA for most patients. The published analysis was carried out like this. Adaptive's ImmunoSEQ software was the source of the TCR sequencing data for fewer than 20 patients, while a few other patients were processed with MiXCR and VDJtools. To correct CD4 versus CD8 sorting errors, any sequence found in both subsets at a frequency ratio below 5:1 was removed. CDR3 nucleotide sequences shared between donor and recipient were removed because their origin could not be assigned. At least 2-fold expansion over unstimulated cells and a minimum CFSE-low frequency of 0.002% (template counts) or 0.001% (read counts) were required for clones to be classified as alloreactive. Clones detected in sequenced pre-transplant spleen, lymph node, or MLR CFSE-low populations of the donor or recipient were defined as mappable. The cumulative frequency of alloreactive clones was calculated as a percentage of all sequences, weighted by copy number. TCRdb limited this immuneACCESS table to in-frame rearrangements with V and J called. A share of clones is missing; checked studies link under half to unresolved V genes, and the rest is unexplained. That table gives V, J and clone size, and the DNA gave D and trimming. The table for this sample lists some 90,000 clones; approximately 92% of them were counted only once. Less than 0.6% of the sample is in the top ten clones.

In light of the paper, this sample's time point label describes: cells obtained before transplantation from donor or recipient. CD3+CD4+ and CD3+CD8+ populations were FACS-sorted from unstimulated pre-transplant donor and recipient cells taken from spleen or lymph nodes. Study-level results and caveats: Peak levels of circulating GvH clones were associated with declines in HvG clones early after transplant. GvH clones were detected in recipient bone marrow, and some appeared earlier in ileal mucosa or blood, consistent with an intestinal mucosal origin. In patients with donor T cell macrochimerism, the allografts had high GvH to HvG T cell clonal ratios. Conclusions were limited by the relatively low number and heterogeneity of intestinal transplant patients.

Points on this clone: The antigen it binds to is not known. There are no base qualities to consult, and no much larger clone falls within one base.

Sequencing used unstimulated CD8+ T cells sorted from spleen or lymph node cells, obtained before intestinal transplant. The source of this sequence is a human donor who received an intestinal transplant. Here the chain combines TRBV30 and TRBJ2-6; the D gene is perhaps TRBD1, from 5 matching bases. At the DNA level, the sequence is TGTGCCTGGAGTGTAGGGGCTGGGGCCAACGTCCTGACTTTC. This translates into CAWSVGAGANVLTF. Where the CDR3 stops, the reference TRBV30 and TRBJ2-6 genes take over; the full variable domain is SQTIHQWPATLVQPVGSPLSLECTVEGTSNPNLYWYRQAAGRGLQLLFYSVGIGQISSEVPQNLSASRPQDRQFILSSKKLLLSDSGFYLCAWSVGAGANVLTFGAGSRLTVL.